This T cell receptor (beta chain) was sequenced in a study of Ad26.COV2.S vaccination and SARS-CoV-2 variants. The repertoire was sequenced with immunoSEQ multiplex PCR; TCRdb's copy has only in-frame clones and lacks some. The sample comprises 75,000 to 100,000 clones, approximately 81% of which are singletons, and around a sixth rests with the top ten. This clonotype was sampled from a human donor who had recovered from COVID-19. Sequencing was performed on peripheral blood, taken after recovery from COVID-19.

The CDR3 nucleotides read TGTGCCAGCAGTGACAGGGTTACTGAAGCTTTCTTT. This codes for CASSDRVTEAFF. The chain carries TRBV12-3 or TRBV12-4 and TRBJ1-1, with TRBD1 matching over 7 bases. CDR3 length: 12 residues. J was trimmed by 5 bases and V by 5 bases; bases with no gene match: 2.